This is a list of T cell receptor beta chains from one sample in a study of control samples from healthy donors and cancer patients. The assay was immunoSEQ multiplex PCR, and TCRdb's table has in-frame clones only and misses some. The top ten clones hold approximately 1.5% of a sample with about 220,000 clones, over 90% of them seen once. Sample: blood. Source of these receptors: a man between 50 and 59 years old in good health. The CDR3 runs from the conserved cysteine through the conserved F or W. A D gene is named only where the DNA matches it firmly. The size of a clone is reported for some rows only, either as once, few or many, or as a class for expanded clones.

V gene,J gene,clone size,CDR3 length,D gene,CDR3 DNA,CDR3 protein
TRBV30,TRBJ1-2,-,12,-,TGTGCCTGGAGTGTCACAAACAATGGCTACACCTTC,CAWSVTNNGYTF
TRBV5-1,TRBJ1-1,-,11,-,TGCGCCAGCAGAGGGGAGGTTGAAGCTTTCTTT,CASRGEVEAFF
TRBV18,TRBJ1-1,-,13,-,TGTGCCAGCTCACCTTCGGGGAACACTGAAGCTTTCTTT,CASSPSGNTEAFF
TRBV6-9,TRBJ1-1,-,14,-,TGTGCCAGCAGTAAAGGACGGGAATACACTGAAGCTTTCTTT,CASSKGREYTEAFF
TRBV2,TRBJ1-5,-,16,TRBD1,TGTGCCAGCAGTGTGGGGGACAGGGGGCTTAGGCAGCCCCAGCATTTT,CASSVGDRGLRQPQHF
TRBV28,TRBJ1-3,-,15,-,TGTGCCAGCAGTTTATCCCCGGGCTCTGGAAACACCATATATTTT,CASSLSPGSGNTIYF
TRBV30,TRBJ1-2,-,14,TRBD1,TGTGCCTGGAGTCCAACACAGGGGCCCGGTGGCTACACCTTC,CAWSPTQGPGGYTF
TRBV28,TRBJ2-7,-,12,TRBD1,TGTGCCAGCAGGGGGACAGCCTACGAGCAGTACTTC,CASRGTAYEQYF
TRBV5-1,TRBJ2-5,-,14,TRBD2,TGCGCCAGCAGCCAGGGACTAGCGTACGAGACCCAGTACTTC,CASSQGLAYETQYF
TRBV6-5,TRBJ2-2,few,16,TRBD2,TGTGCCAGCAGTTACGAAGCGGGGTGGAGGACCGGGGAGCTGTTTTTT,CASSYEAGWRTGELFF
TRBV19,TRBJ1-6,-,15,-,TGTGCCAGTAGCGGAACATGGGACGCCTATTCACCCCTCCACTTT,CASSGTWDAYSPLHF